This entry lists 32 T cell receptor beta chains sequenced from one sample in a study of a mutant IDH1 vaccine in newly diagnosed glioma. Sample time point: week 5, during vaccination. Vaccinated patients received 300 ug of mutant IDH1 20-mer peptide per dose, with topical imiquimod. These TCRs are of unknown antigen specificity. Using immunoSEQ multiplex PCR, the repertoire was profiled, and TCRdb retains in-frame clones only, with some absent. The data show 50,000 to 55,000 clones, around 80% seen once. Material: PBMCs, obtained from a glioma patient whose treatment included an IDH1 peptide vaccine. The source is a man aged 50 or older with glioma.

This clone occurred a few times. The chain employs TRBV5-1 and TRBJ2-2; D may be TRBD1 or TRBD2 (5 bases each). This CDR3 comprises 12 residues. The V gene's germline CDR1 is SGHRS and CDR2 YFSETQ. V was shortened by 4 bases and J by 7 bases, with 8 bases between the two germline ends. The CDR3 loop reads CASSPGRGELFF. As DNA, the CDR3 is TGCGCCAGCAGCCCGGGACGCGGGGAGCTGTTTTTT.

This chain uses TRBV5-5 with TRBJ1-1; D remains ambiguous. Trimming took 5 bases from V and 6 from J, leaving 8 bases between them. Per germline, CDR1 SGHKS and CDR2 YYEKEE (reference sequence). The CDR3 is 11 amino acids. Written as DNA, the CDR3 is TGTGCCAGCAGTTTGAATGCTGAAGCTTTCTTT. Translation: CASSLNAEAFF.

The V gene is TRBV4-1, the J gene TRBJ2-2; D might be TRBD2 (6 bases). Deletions cut 0 bases from V and 5 bases from J, with 7 bases between. The CDR3 loop spans 14 amino acids. CDR1 and CDR2 (germline): MGHRA, YSYEKL. The CDR3 coding sequence is TGCGCCAGCAGCCAAGATGGGGGGACCGGGGAGCTGTTTTTT. Its translation: CASSQDGGTGELFF.

J is TRBJ2-5 and V is TRBV9; 9 nucleotides agree with TRBD2. The V gene's germline CDR1 is SGDLS and CDR2 YYNGEE. J gave up 1 base and V 0 bases, and 7 bases lay outside the gene matches. The CDR3 runs 17 residues. CDR3 in DNA: TGTGCCAGCAGCGTAGCTACGAAGCGGGGGGCCCAAGAGACCCAGTACTTC. Translation: CASSVATKRGAQETQYF.

V is TRBV27 and J is TRBJ1-4; 7 bases agree with TRBD1. With V trimmed by 5 bases and J by 8 bases, 8 bases remained unmatched. This CDR3 is 14 amino acids long. Looked up from germline, CDR1 is MNHEY and CDR2 is SMNVEV (reference sequence). CDR3 nucleotide sequence: TGTGCCAGCAGTCGACAGGGCGATAGGGAAAAACTGTTTTTT. It encodes CASSRQGDREKLFF. The variable domain in full, with the rest retrieved from reference TRBV27 and TRBJ1-4, is EAQVTQNPRYLITVTGKKLTVTCSQNMNHEYMSWYRQDPGLGLRQIYYSMNVEVTDKGDVPEGYKVSRKEKRNFPLILESPSPNQTSLYFCASSRQGDREKLFFGSGTQLSVL.

The CDR3 nucleotides are TGCGCCAGCAGCTCCCCAGACAGAACCGGAAGGACCCAGTACTTC. This encodes CASSSPDRTGRTQYF. V is TRBV5-1 and J is TRBJ2-5; possible D gene TRBD1, 5 bases. Trimming removed 3 bases from V and 7 bases from J, with 19 bases in between. CDR1 is SGHRS and CDR2 is YFSETQ in the germline V gene. The CDR3 is made up of 15 amino acids.

The rearrangement uses TRBV5-6 and TRBJ2-3; the D is unclear. The V and J ends lost 1 base and 9 bases respectively, with 6 bases between them. Germline CDR1 reads SGHDT; CDR2 reads YYEEEE. The CDR3 spans 11 residues. CDR3 residues: CASSLSTTQYF. The CDR3 nucleotides are TGTGCCAGCAGCTTGTCGACAACGCAGTATTTT.

This clone appeared a few times. V gene TRBV6-1 combines with J gene TRBJ1-5, with D unclear. V was shortened by 0 bases and J by 3 bases, with 12 bases between the two germline ends. The CDR3 covers 16 residues. The V gene's germline CDR1 is MNHNS and CDR2 SASEGT. This chain's CDR3 is CASSEAFIKDNQPQHF. The CDR3 DNA reads as TGTGCCAGCAGTGAAGCGTTTATTAAGGACAATCAGCCCCAGCATTTT.

CDR3 nucleotides: TGTGCCAGTAGCGACAGGGCGAACACTGAAGCTTTCTTT. This codes for CASSDRANTEAFF. This chain connects TRBV19 to TRBJ1-1, with 7 bases matching TRBD1. V was clipped by 6 bases and J by 1 base; unmatched bases: 2. In germline, CDR1 is LNHDA, CDR2 SQIVND (reference sequence). The CDR3 is made up of 13 amino acids.

This chain connects TRBV12-1 to TRBJ1-4. TRBV12-1 is a documented pseudogene. The CDR3 runs 16 residues. CDR3 coding DNA: TGTGCCAGCAGCGCCTCAGGGTTGGGAGAGGAAGAAAAACTGTTTTTT. Translating it yields CASSASGLGEEEKLFF.

This clone was observed a few times. The V call is TRBV10-3, the J call TRBJ2-7; TRBD1 matches 7 bases. The length of the CDR3 is 16 residues. V dropped 6 bases and J dropped 0; count of bases not matched to a gene: 11. CDR1 is ENHRY and CDR2 is SYGVKD in the germline V gene. The CDR3 DNA sequence: TGTGCCATCAGCGGAGAGGGGGCGGGCAGCTCCTACGAGCAGTACTTC. Translated, it gives CAISGEGAGSSYEQYF.

The chain recombines TRBV4-2 with TRBJ1-2, with TRBD1 matching 11 bases. V shed 4 bases, J shed 3 bases, and the junction held 4 bases outside the gene matches. This CDR3 is 15 amino acids long. CDR1 and CDR2 (germline): LGHNA, YNFKEQ. CDR3 nucleotides: TGTGCCAGCAGCCTTGGACAGGGGGCGTACTATGGCTACACCTTC. It yields the protein CASSLGQGAYYGYTF.

This rearrangement joins TRBV9 to TRBJ2-1; perhaps D is TRBD1 or TRBD2 (5 bases each). The germline V gene encodes CDR1 SGDLS and CDR2 YYNGEE. The length of the CDR3 is 15 residues. V was clipped by 6 bases and J by 0 bases, with 13 bases between them. The CDR3 is CASTRWGNSYNEQFF. The CDR3, as DNA: TGTGCCAGCACCCGTTGGGGGAACTCCTACAATGAGCAGTTCTTC. Drawing the rest from reference TRBV9 and TRBJ2-1, the complete variable domain is DSGVTQTPKHLITATGQRVTLRCSPRSGDLSVYWYQQSLDQGLQFLIQYYNGEERAKGNILERFSAQQFPDLHSELNLSSLELGDSALYFCASTRWGNSYNEQFFGPGTRLTVL.

The chain joins TRBV19 to TRBJ1-4; D is possibly TRBD1 (6 bases). The V end was cut by 3 bases, the J end by 8 bases, with 13 bases between. Per germline, CDR1 LNHDA and CDR2 SQIVND (reference sequence). The length of the CDR3 is 14 residues. In nucleotides, the CDR3 is TGTGCCAGTAGTATTCAGGGGCCTAGGGAAAAACTGTTTTTT. It codes for CASSIQGPREKLFF.

The rearrangement uses TRBV7-8 and TRBJ2-2; 7 bases line up with TRBD2. V lost 0 bases, J lost 0 bases, and 1 base stayed unmatched. CDR3 length: 16 amino acids. Per germline, CDR1 SGHVS and CDR2 FQNEAQ. The CDR3, as DNA: TGTGCCAGCAGCTTAGCGGGGGGGACGAACACCGGGGAGCTGTTTTTT. Amino acids: CASSLAGGTNTGELFF.

The rearrangement links TRBV7-9 to TRBJ2-7; perhaps TRBD1 as D (6 bases). Germline values: CDR1 SEHNR, CDR2 FQNEAQ (reference sequence). There are 13 residues in the CDR3. Trimming removed 3 bases at V and 3 bases at J, with 9 bases between. CDR3 sequence: CASSFGTHYEQYF. In nucleotides, the CDR3 is TGTGCCAGCAGCTTTGGGACACACTACGAGCAGTACTTC.

Only one count was recorded for this clone. The chain links TRBV5-1 to TRBJ2-2; the D gene is possibly TRBD1 (6 bases). The CDR3 is made up of 14 amino acids. The V gene lost 1 base and the J gene lost 8 bases, with 12 bases spanning the gap. CDR1 and CDR2 from the germline V gene are SGHRS and YFSETQ. The CDR3 loop reads CASSLMGAGGELFF. The CDR3, as DNA: TGCGCCAGCAGCTTGATGGGGGCTGGTGGGGAGCTGTTTTTT.

This clone was seen only a few times. V usage is TRBV7-2 and J usage is TRBJ1-3; D is undetermined. The CDR3 has 15 amino acids. Trimming left V 5 bases short and J 0 bases short, with 11 bases between. Per germline, CDR1 SGHTA and CDR2 FQGNSA. CDR3 in amino acids: CASSPSWSSGNTIYF. In DNA, the CDR3 is TGTGCCAGCAGCCCTTCCTGGAGCTCTGGAAACACCATATATTTT.

The chain is built from TRBV7-9 and TRBJ1-1; 7 positions agree with TRBD1. CDR3 length: 13 residues. V was pared by 2 bases and J by 3 bases, with 0 bases of the junction left unmatched. Per germline, CDR1 SEHNR and CDR2 FQNEAQ (reference sequence). This CDR3 reads CASSLTGDTEAFF. CDR3 nucleotides: TGTGCCAGCAGCTTAACAGGGGACACTGAAGCTTTCTTT.

The gene calls are TRBV29-1 and TRBJ1-2, with D possibly being TRBD1 (6 bases). Trimming removed 1 base at V and 5 bases at J, with 17 bases between. Germline values: CDR1 SQVTM, CDR2 ANQGSEA. The CDR3 is made up of 15 amino acids. CDR3 sequence reads: CSVEGTVPKGYGYTF. The CDR3 region has the DNA TGCAGCGTTGAAGGGACAGTTCCCAAAGGGTATGGCTACACCTTC. Looking up the rest from reference TRBV29-1 and TRBJ1-2 gives the full variable domain: SAVISQKPSRDICQRGTSLTIQCQVDSQVTMMFWYRQQPGQSLTLIATANQGSEATYESGFVIDKFPISRPNLTFSTLTVSNMSPEDSSIYLCSVEGTVPKGYGYTFGSGTRLTVV.

This clone showed up just once. The V call is TRBV7-2, the J call TRBJ2-2; D perhaps matches TRBD1 (6 bases). V lost 10 bases to trimming and J lost 5 bases, with 14 bases between them. The CDR3 runs to 13 residues. Germline V gene sequence: CDR1 SGHTA, CDR2 FQGNSA. This CDR3 is CAIRQEETGELFF. The DNA of the CDR3 is TGTGCCATCCGACAGGAGGAAACCGGGGAGCTGTTTTTT.

The chain combines TRBV5-4 with TRBJ2-7, with TRBD2 matching 14 bases. Germline V gene sequence: CDR1 SGHNT, CDR2 YYREEE (reference sequence). CDR3 size: 15 residues. With V trimmed by 4 bases and J by 6 bases, 6 bases remained unmatched. DNA for the CDR3: TGTGCCAGCAGCCCGACCGGGACTAGCGGGGGCGAGCAGTACTTC. Residues: CASSPTGTSGGEQYF. Complete variable domain (other parts from reference TRBV5-4 and TRBJ2-7): ETGVTQSPTHLIKTRGQQVTLRCSSQSGHNTVSWYQQALGQGPQFIFQYYREEENGRGNFPPRFSGLQFPNYSSELNVNALELDDSALYLCASSPTGTSGGEQYFGPGTRLTVT.

The CDR3 sequence is CASSLNLQSGTTYEQYF. CDR3 nucleotide sequence: TGCGCCAGCAGCTTAAACCTACAATCCGGGACAACTTACGAGCAGTACTTC. V usage is TRBV5-1 and J usage is TRBJ2-7; perhaps TRBD1 as D (6 bases). Trimming removed 2 bases at V and 4 bases at J, with 22 bases between. Germline lookup yields CDR1 SGHRS and CDR2 YFSETQ. CDR3 length equals 17 residues. Filled out from reference TRBV5-1 and TRBJ2-7, the complete variable domain reads KAGVTQTPRYLIKTRGQQVTLSCSPISGHRSVSWYQQTPGQGLQFLFEYFSETQRNKGNFPGRFSGRQFSNSRSEMNVSTLELGDSALYLCASSLNLQSGTTYEQYFGPGTRLTVT.

The chain links TRBV25-1 to TRBJ1-2; the D gene is possibly TRBD1 (5 bases). Germline V lookup: CDR1 MGHDK, CDR2 SYGVNS. V lost 3 bases to trimming and J lost 6 bases, with 17 bases between them. The CDR3 contains 15 residues. The CDR3 spells CASSDGALRRDGYTF. The CDR3, as DNA: TGTGCCAGCAGTGATGGGGCCCTTAGGAGGGATGGCTACACCTTC.

This sequence joins TRBV7-2 and TRBJ1-4; D not certain. The germline CDR1 and CDR2 sequences are SGHTA and FQGNSA. The ends were cut back, 0 bases at V and 7 bases at J, with 9 bases in the middle. CDR3 length: 14 amino acids. In DNA, the CDR3 is TGTGCCAGCAGCTTAGCAAGAGGGCCTGAAAAACTGTTTTTT. It translates to CASSLARGPEKLFF.

This clone occurred a few times. The V call is TRBV14, the J call TRBJ2-7; tentative D call: TRBD2 (6 bases). Germline V gene data show CDR1 as SGHDN and CDR2 as FVKESK. Deletions cut 1 base from V and 1 base from J, with 8 bases between. CDR3 size: 14 residues. CDR3 amino acids: CASSQVSGSYEQYF. The CDR3, as DNA: TGTGCCAGCAGCCAAGTTAGCGGTTCCTACGAGCAGTACTTC.

The genes are TRBV5-1 and TRBJ1-1, with TRBD1 matching 7 bases. Germline trimming cut 4 bases from V and 8 bases from J; bases unmatched to any gene: 11. The germline V gene encodes CDR1 SGHRS and CDR2 YFSETQ. The CDR3 has 14 residues. The DNA of the CDR3 is TGCGCCAGCAGCCAACAGACAGGGAGGGTCGAAGCTTTCTTT. Translation: CASSQQTGRVEAFF.

The V call is TRBV25-1, the J call TRBJ2-1, with D hard to call. There are 15 residues in the CDR3. Trimming stripped 1 base from V and 1 base from J, with 8 bases between. Germline assignment: CDR1 MGHDK and CDR2 SYGVNS. This chain's CDR3 is CASSEFGISYNEQFF. The CDR3 region has the DNA TGTGCCAGCAGTGAATTTGGAATTTCCTACAATGAGCAGTTCTTC.

This sequence joins TRBV19 and TRBJ1-2; D not certain. The CDR3 sequence is 14 residues long. V lost 6 bases and J lost 5, with 16 bases in between. Germline loops: CDR1 LNHDA, CDR2 SQIVND (reference sequence). The CDR3, as DNA: TGTGCCAGTAGACCCGCCGAGGTATGGTATGGCTACACCTTC. Amino acid sequence: CASRPAEVWYGYTF.

Points on this clone: The junction shows a germline mismatch at one end, possibly a read error. The chain is built from TRBV19 and TRBJ1-5; D remains unclear. The CDR3 is 12 amino acids. The germline gives CDR1 LNHDA, CDR2 SQIVND (reference sequence). In nucleotides, the CDR3 is TGTGCCAGTACTATAGCGGGACAGCCCCAGCATTTT. This sequence encodes CASTIAGQPQHF. The full variable domain, its missing parts supplied by reference TRBV19 and TRBJ1-5, is DGGITQSPKYLFRKEGQNVTLSCEQNLNHDAMYWYRQDPGQGLRLIYYSQIVNDFQKGDIAEGYSVSREKKESFPLTVTSAQKNPTAFYLCASTIAGQPQHFGDGTRLSIL.

CDR3 amino acids: CASSQSGGGNQPQHF. The CDR3, as DNA: TGCGCCAGCAGCCAATCTGGGGGAGGAAATCAGCCCCAGCATTTT. The chain uses TRBV4-1 and TRBJ1-5; perhaps TRBD1 as D (5 bases). The V gene lost 2 bases and the J gene lost 4 bases, with 12 bases spanning the gap. The CDR3 runs 15 residues. The germline V gene encodes CDR1 MGHRA and CDR2 YSYEKL.

This rearrangement joins TRBV5-1 to TRBJ1-2; D is uncertain. With 5 bases removed from V and 8 bases from J, the gap between germline ends came to 19 bases. CDR1 is SGHRS and CDR2 is YFSETQ in the germline V gene. The CDR3 length is 14 residues. The CDR3 loop is CASSPEDGYGGYTF. The DNA for the CDR3 is TGCGCCAGCAGTCCTGAAGACGGGTACGGAGGCTACACCTTC.